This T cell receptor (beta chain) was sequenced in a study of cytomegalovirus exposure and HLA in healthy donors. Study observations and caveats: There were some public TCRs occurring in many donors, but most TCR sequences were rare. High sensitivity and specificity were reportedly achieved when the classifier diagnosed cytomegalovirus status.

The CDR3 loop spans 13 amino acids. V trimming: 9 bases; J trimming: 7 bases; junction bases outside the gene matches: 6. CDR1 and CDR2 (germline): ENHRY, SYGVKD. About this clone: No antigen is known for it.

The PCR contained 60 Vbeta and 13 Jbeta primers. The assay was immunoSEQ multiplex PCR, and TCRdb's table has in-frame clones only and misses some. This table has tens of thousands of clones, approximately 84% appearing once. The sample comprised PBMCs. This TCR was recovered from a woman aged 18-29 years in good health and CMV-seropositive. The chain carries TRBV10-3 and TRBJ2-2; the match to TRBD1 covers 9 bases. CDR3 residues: CAISWTGDGELFF. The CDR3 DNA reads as TGTGCCATATCCTGGACAGGGGACGGGGAGCTGTTTTTT.